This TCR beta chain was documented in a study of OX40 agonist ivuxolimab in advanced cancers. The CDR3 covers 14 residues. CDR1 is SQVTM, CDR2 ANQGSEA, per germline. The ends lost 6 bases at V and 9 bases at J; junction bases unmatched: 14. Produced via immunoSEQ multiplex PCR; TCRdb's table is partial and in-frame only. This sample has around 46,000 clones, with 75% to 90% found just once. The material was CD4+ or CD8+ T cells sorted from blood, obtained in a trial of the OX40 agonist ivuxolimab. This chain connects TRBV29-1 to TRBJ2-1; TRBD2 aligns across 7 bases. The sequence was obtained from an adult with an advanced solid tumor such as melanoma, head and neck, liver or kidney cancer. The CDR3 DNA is TGCAGCGTCGGCGAGGGCGGGGAGGGGAGTGAGCAGTTCTTC. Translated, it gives CSVGEGGEGSEQFF.